This TCR beta chain stems from a study of vaccination effects on CD4 cells after COVID-19. The CDR3 runs 14 residues. V was shortened by 1 base and J by 4 bases, with 11 bases between the two germline ends. Germline loops: CDR1 SGHRS, CDR2 YFSETQ. The data were produced by immunoSEQ multiplex PCR, yet TCRdb's version contains in-frame clones alone and is incomplete. Altogether about 34,000 clones are present, about three quarters being singletons, with the ten largest covering around 30%. In the case of this clone: Its antigen is unidentified.

Antigen-specific CD4+ T cells were first expanded with viral peptide pools by the ViraFEST assay and only then sequenced. Following 10 days of culture, CD4+ T cells were isolated. None of the vaccinated had previously contracted SARS-CoV-2, and their nucleocapsid antibodies tested negative. Peptides at roughly 10 ug/ml and IL-2 at 9 to 10 IU/ml were added to some 1.9 million PBMC per well. The sample was CD4+ T cells from PBMCs cultured with HCoV-OC43 spike peptides, taken before COVID-19 vaccination. Stated subset: HCoV-OC43 spike overlapping peptide pool stimulation. This sequence originates from a human donor who received a COVID-19 vaccine. The chain joins TRBV5-1 to TRBJ1-2; D perhaps matches TRBD1 (6 bases). The chain's CDR3 is CASSLRGTSYGYTF. The CDR3 nucleotides read TGCGCCAGCAGCTTGAGGGGGACGAGCTATGGCTACACCTTC.